This paragraph covers one T cell receptor beta chain sequence. Its target is not known. These data belong to a study of CD8 T cells in ankylosing spondylitis. Study-wide points: Significantly higher representation of disease-linked clones was reported for matched ankylosing spondylitis synovial fluid. Past research had described some motif variants in reactive arthritis synovial fluid and blood.

TCRdb itself ran the 5' RACE reads through MiXCR, one entry per CDR3 protein. The sample comprises around 300,000 distinct CDR3 sequences, about 15% of which are singletons, and approximately 0.99% rests with the top ten. V gave up 7 bases and J gave up 6 bases, with 16 bases separating them. CDR3 length equals 13 residues. Germline loops: CDR1 MGHDK, CDR2 SYGVNS. The chain joins TRBV25-1 to TRBJ2-7; D possibly corresponds to TRBD1 (5 bases). This sequence originates from a male donor with ankylosing spondylitis or in good health (not recorded which). The sample comprised blood, either unsorted or a sorted T cell fraction (not recorded which). The CDR3 protein is CASTRQGVSEQYF. The CDR3 DNA reads TGTGCCAGCACGCGGCAGGGTGTTAGCGAGCAGTACTTC.